The 29 T cell receptor beta chains presented below share a single source sample, sequenced in a study of type 1 regulatory T cells. TCRdb itself ran the reads through MiXCR, one entry per CDR3 protein. Among about 24,000 distinct CDR3 sequences listed, 72% were seen once. What these receptors recognize is not known. Sequencing was carried out using cultured T cells, either the whole culture or a sorted T cell fraction (not recorded which). Subset of the sample: Tr1-enriched cell product generated in vitro against host alloantigens. The source is a human donor in good health.

The chain combines TRBV12-3 or TRBV12-4 with TRBJ2-5; weak D call: TRBD1 (5 bases). This CDR3 region has 15 residues. The V end lost 3 bases, the J end lost 5 bases, and 16 bases lay between the germline ends. The CDR3 DNA is TGTGCCAGCAGTTTGGGCAGGGTGACCCTGGAGACCCAGTACTTC. Translation gives CASSLGRVTLETQYF.

This chain joins TRBV7-2 and TRBJ2-7; no clear D. The CDR3 runs 13 residues. V shed 5 bases and J shed 3 bases, with 11 bases lying between them. CDR1 is SGHTA, CDR2 FQGNSA, per germline. CDR3: CASSLLTFYEQYF. The CDR3 nucleotides read TGTGCCAGCAGCCTCCTAACCTTCTACGAGCAGTACTTC.

The rearrangement uses TRBV20-1 and TRBJ1-4, with D unresolved. Germline CDR1 reads DFQATT; CDR2 reads SNEGSKA (reference sequence). CDR3 length: 13 amino acids. The V end lost 6 bases, the J end lost 2 bases, and 10 bases lay between the germline ends. The chain's CDR3 is CSAVRMTNEKLFF. CDR3 nucleotide sequence: TGCAGTGCCGTAAGAATGACTAATGAAAAACTGTTTTTT.

This rearrangement joins TRBV2 to TRBJ2-5, with a tentative D call TRBD2 (5 bases). Germline V CDR1 and CDR2: SNHLY, FYNNEI. The CDR3 length is 14 residues. Trimming removed 4 bases at V and 4 bases at J, with 13 bases between. CDR3 in DNA: TGTGCCAGCAGTGGATCGGGGAAGGTAGAGACCCAGTACTTC. Translating gives CASSGSGKVETQYF.

The V gene is TRBV4-2, the J gene TRBJ2-1, with D tentatively TRBD1 or TRBD2 (6 bases each). Trimming took 1 base from V and 8 from J, leaving 12 bases between them. CDR3 length: 14 amino acids. Looked up from germline, CDR1 is LGHNA and CDR2 is YNFKEQ. The CDR3 sequence: CASSQGGAPDEQFF. The CDR3 DNA sequence: TGTGCCAGCAGCCAAGGGGGGGCCCCCGATGAGCAGTTCTTC.

The chain couples TRBV5-1 to TRBJ2-1; TRBD2 matches 12 bases. Germline V gives CDR1 SGHRS, CDR2 YFSETQ. V was clipped by 0 bases and J by 6 bases; unmatched bases: 4. There are 16 residues in the CDR3. The CDR3 here is CASSLGASGGANEQFF. The CDR3 DNA sequence: TGCGCCAGCAGCTTGGGGGCTAGCGGGGGGGCCAATGAGCAGTTCTTC. The whole variable domain, filled in from reference TRBV5-1 and TRBJ2-1, reads KAGVTQTPRYLIKTRGQQVTLSCSPISGHRSVSWYQQTPGQGLQFLFEYFSETQRNKGNFPGRFSGRQFSNSRSEMNVSTLELGDSALYLCASSLGASGGANEQFFGPGTRLTVL.

This clonotype was found once. V usage is TRBV12-3 or TRBV12-4 and J usage is TRBJ2-7; the match to TRBD2 covers 15 bases. The ends lost 5 bases at V and 2 bases at J; junction bases unmatched: 1. CDR3 length: 15 residues. DNA of the CDR3: TGTGCCAGCAGTCGGACTAGCGGGGGGGCCTACGAGCAGTACTTC. Translation: CASSRTSGGAYEQYF.

The chain is built from TRBV12-5 and TRBJ2-7; D uncertain. V lost 1 base and J lost 3, with 4 bases in between. The CDR3 contains 12 residues. From germline, CDR1 is LGHNT and CDR2 FRNRAP. CDR3 region: CASGLAFYEQYF. DNA for the CDR3: TGTGCTAGTGGTTTGGCCTTCTACGAGCAGTACTTC.

By sample fraction, this clonotype is medium-sized. The chain recombines TRBV4-1 with TRBJ2-3; possibly TRBD2 for D (6 bases). The ends were cut back, 4 bases at V and 1 base at J, with 15 bases in the middle. This CDR3 has 16 residues. Germline CDR1 and CDR2: MGHRA and YSYEKL. The CDR3 spells CASSPSGSGGTDTQYF. DNA for the CDR3: TGCGCCAGCAGCCCCTCAGGTAGCGGAGGCACAGATACGCAGTATTTT.

The chain has TRBV12-3 or TRBV12-4 and TRBJ1-5, with a tentative D call TRBD1 (5 bases). There are 14 residues in the CDR3. V was pared by 7 bases and J by 3 bases, with 13 bases between. CDR3: CASTTGTTNQPQHF. The CDR3 DNA follows: TGTGCCAGCACCACCGGGACCACCAATCAGCCCCAGCATTTT.

This chain joins TRBV5-1 and TRBJ2-2, with TRBD1 identical over 7 bases. The CDR3 sequence is 13 residues long. Germline-derived CDR1 and CDR2 are SGHRS and YFSETQ. Trimming removed 0 bases from V and 14 bases from J; junction bases left unmatched: 7. The DNA for the CDR3 is TGCGCCAGCAGCTTGGAGGGACAGAGGGGTCTGTTTTTT. Encoded protein: CASSLEGQRGLFF.

V usage is TRBV28 and J usage is TRBJ2-7; TRBD1 might be the D (6 bases). CDR3 length: 14 residues. Germline assignment: CDR1 MDHEN and CDR2 SYDVKM. Trimming stripped 5 bases from V and 1 base from J, with 12 bases between. This chain's CDR3 is CASSITGKSYEQYF. CDR3 sequence (DNA): TGTGCCAGCAGTATTACAGGGAAATCCTACGAGCAGTACTTC.

This chain links TRBV29-1 with TRBJ1-3, with 10 bases matching TRBD1. Germline CDR1 SQVTM, CDR2 ANQGSEA. There are 13 residues in the CDR3. Trimming took 7 bases from V and 4 from J; bases not matched to a gene: 4. CDR3 in amino acids: CSAGTGVGNTIYF. CDR3 DNA: TGCAGCGCAGGGACAGGGGTCGGAAACACCATATATTTT.

The rearrangement uses TRBV20-1 and TRBJ1-1; D is perhaps TRBD1 (6 bases). The V end lost 6 bases, the J end lost 0 bases, and 8 bases lay between the germline ends. Germline CDR1 reads DFQATT; CDR2 reads SNEGSKA (reference sequence). This CDR3 is 12 amino acids long. This chain's CDR3 is CSARTVNTEAFF. In nucleotides, the CDR3 is TGCAGTGCCCGGACAGTGAACACTGAAGCTTTCTTT.

The chain links TRBV7-2 to TRBJ2-1; either TRBD1 or TRBD2 may fit D (5 bases each). Germline V gene lookup returns CDR1 SGHTA and CDR2 FQGNSA. V dropped 5 bases and J dropped 5 bases, with 16 bases sitting between them. The CDR3 length is 15 residues. This CDR3 reads CASSQTWGPNNEQFF. CDR3 DNA: TGTGCCAGCAGCCAAACGTGGGGACCAAACAATGAGCAGTTCTTC.

The V and J genes are TRBV7-8 and TRBJ1-2; 9 nucleotides match TRBD1. The CDR3 has 21 residues. The junction had 22 bases not matched to a gene; V was cut back by 1 base and J by 4 bases. Germline V gene sequence: CDR1 SGHVS, CDR2 FQNEAQ. The CDR3 loop reads CASSLGRFAAGQGRVSYGYTF. DNA for the CDR3: TGTGCCAGCAGCTTAGGCAGATTCGCCGCGGGACAGGGAAGGGTTAGCTATGGCTACACCTTC.

This chain joins TRBV7-9 and TRBJ1-1; D unresolved. Trimming cost V 3 bases and J 1 base, with 3 bases left between them. Germline V gene lookup returns CDR1 SEHNR and CDR2 FQNEAQ (reference sequence). The length of the CDR3 is 12 residues. The CDR3 region has the DNA TGTGCCAGCAGCTTGGAGAACACTGAAGCTTTCTTT. Translating gives CASSLENTEAFF. Full variable domain (missing parts from reference TRBV7-9 and TRBJ1-1): DTGVSQNPRHKITKRGQNVTFRCDPISEHNRLYWYRQTLGQGPEFLTYFQNEAQLEKSRLLSDRFSAERPKGSFSTLEIQRTEQGDSAMYLCASSLENTEAFFGQGTRLTVV.

In this sample, this clonotype turned up once. The chain employs TRBV5-6 and TRBJ2-3, with D possibly TRBD2 on 6 matching bases. This CDR3 region has 13 residues. V lost 3 bases and J 6 bases, leaving 11 bases between the germline ends. From germline, CDR1 is SGHDT and CDR2 YYEEEE. Written as DNA, the CDR3 is TGTGCCAGCAGCTCCCAGCGGGCTGATACGCAGTATTTT. Translated: CASSSQRADTQYF. Drawing the rest from reference TRBV5-6 and TRBJ2-3, the complete variable domain is DAGVTQSPTHLIKTRGQQVTLRCSPKSGHDTVSWYQQALGQGPQFIFQYYEEEERQRGNFPDRFSGHQFPNYSSELNVNALLLGDSALYLCASSSQRADTQYFGPGTRLTVL.

The V gene is TRBV6-2 or TRBV6-3, the J gene TRBJ2-5; weak D call: TRBD2 (5 bases). Per the germline V gene, CDR1 is MNHEY and CDR2 is SVGEGT. This CDR3 comprises 14 residues. Trimming shortened V by 6 bases and J by 4 bases, and 15 bases separated the two germline ends. CDR3 residues: CASRLISRGETQYF. DNA for the CDR3: TGTGCCAGCAGGCTGATTTCACGGGGAGAGACCCAGTACTTC.

The gene calls are TRBV6-1 and TRBJ1-6, with D hard to call. The length of the CDR3 is 14 residues. Trimming removed 5 bases at V and 5 bases at J, with 10 bases between. Germline loops: CDR1 MNHNS, CDR2 SASEGT. The CDR3 sequence: CASSWAGDNSPLHF. The CDR3 region has the DNA TGTGCCAGCAGTTGGGCAGGAGATAATTCACCCCTCCACTTT.

This clonotype was counted a few times. This sequence joins TRBV10-3 and TRBJ2-5; TRBD2 is a possible D gene (5 bases). The CDR3 is made up of 13 amino acids. The V end lost 4 bases, the J end lost 5 bases, and 11 bases lay between the germline ends. Germline V gene data show CDR1 as ENHRY and CDR2 as SYGVKD. CDR3 residues: CAISGSSTETQYF. CDR3 nucleotide sequence: TGTGCCATCAGTGGTTCTAGCACGGAGACCCAGTACTTC.

The V gene is TRBV10-1, the J gene TRBJ2-1, with TRBD1 matching 10 bases. This CDR3 has 14 residues. Germline CDR1 reads WNHNN; CDR2 reads SYGVQD (reference sequence). V gave up 5 bases and J gave up 6 bases; unmatched junction bases: 4. CDR3 DNA: TGCGCCAGCAGTCGACAGGGGGCCGTCAATGAGCAGTTCTTC. The encoded protein is CASSRQGAVNEQFF.

V and J are TRBV20-1 and TRBJ2-1; the D gene is possibly TRBD2 (5 bases). Trimming left V 3 bases short and J 3 bases short, with 12 bases between. Germline V gene data show CDR1 as DFQATT and CDR2 as SNEGSKA (reference sequence). This CDR3 contains 14 residues. CDR3 in DNA: TGCAGTGCTAGCCCTCCTGGAGGCTACAATGAGCAGTTCTTC. Encoded protein: CSASPPGGYNEQFF.

The V call is TRBV18, the J call TRBJ1-2, with a tentative D call TRBD1 (6 bases). Germline V gene lookup returns CDR1 KGHSH and CDR2 LQKENI. The CDR3 has 13 residues. V shed 4 bases and J shed 6 bases, with 12 bases lying between them. The CDR3 reads CASSRMGADGYTF. CDR3 DNA: TGTGCCAGCTCACGGATGGGGGCGGATGGCTACACCTTC.

Here the CDR3 reads CASNLAGLRTDTQYF. DNA of the CDR3: TGCGCCAGCAATTTAGCGGGGCTGAGAACAGATACGCAGTATTTT. The rearrangement joins TRBV5-1 to TRBJ2-3, with TRBD2 identical over 8 bases. The CDR3 covers 15 residues. CDR1 is SGHRS and CDR2 is YFSETQ in the germline V gene. Germline trimming cut 6 bases from V and 3 bases from J; bases unmatched to any gene: 9.

This clonotype was counted once. The chain employs TRBV12-3 or TRBV12-4 and TRBJ1-2; no firm D call. CDR3 length: 13 residues. V gave up 5 bases and J gave up 8 bases, with 15 bases separating them. In nucleotides, the CDR3 is TGTGCCAGCAGTCACCTAAGTTCCCTGGGCTACACCTTC. Residues: CASSHLSSLGYTF.

The rearrangement uses TRBV24-1 and TRBJ2-2; tentative D call: TRBD2 (6 bases). This CDR3 region has 15 residues. From germline, CDR1 is KGHDR and CDR2 SFDVKD. V was trimmed by 6 bases and J by 0 bases, leaving 10 bases between them. Here the CDR3 reads CATSPSDANTGELFF. CDR3 sequence (DNA): TGTGCCACCAGTCCTAGCGACGCGAACACCGGGGAGCTGTTTTTT.

CDR3 coding DNA: TGCGCCAGCAGGACGGGCCAGACGGGAGAGACCCAGTACTTC. This encodes CASRTGQTGETQYF. This sequence joins TRBV5-1 and TRBJ2-5; no firm D call. V lost 5 bases to trimming and J lost 4 bases, with 15 bases between them. Germline V gene lookup returns CDR1 SGHRS and CDR2 YFSETQ. This CDR3 is built from 14 residues.

Comments on this clonotype: The junction departs from the called germline gene at one end, perhaps through a read error. This chain joins TRBV3-1 and TRBJ1-3; D not certain. Looked up from germline, CDR1 is LGHDT and CDR2 is YNNKEL (reference sequence). The CDR3 consists of 15 residues. The chain's CDR3 is CASSDTPFSENTIYF. As DNA, the CDR3 is TGTGCCAGCAGCGACACTCCTTTCTCTGAAAACACCATATATTTT.